The 8 T cell receptor beta chains below all came from one sample that was sequenced in a study of beta chain features in type 1 diabetes. As every portion of the isolated RNA was reverse transcribed, the sequencing read expressed TCRB transcripts. Here immunoSEQ multiplex PCR was the method, and the copy in TCRdb shows in-frame clones only, minus some. The table lists around 330,000 clones, roughly 9.6% of them singletons. Sequences were obtained from naive CD4+ T cells from blood. The receptors originated from a woman aged 30 to 39 in good health.

This chain's CDR3 is CASSSQWTSGTDTQYF. In nucleotides, the CDR3 is TGTGCCAGCAGTTCACAATGGACTAGCGGCACAGATACGCAGTATTTT. V is TRBV28 and J is TRBJ2-3, with 9 nucleotides matching TRBD2. The CDR3 runs 16 residues. Trimming at V came to 4 bases and at J to 1 base, leaving 6 bases not matched to a gene. CDR1 is MDHEN and CDR2 is SYDVKM in the germline V gene.

A few counts support this clone. The rearrangement links TRBV2 to TRBJ1-1; no definite D call. The CDR3 runs 13 residues. V lost 4 bases, J lost 1 base, and 7 bases lay in between. CDR1 and CDR2 (germline): SNHLY, FYNNEI. CDR3 nucleotide sequence: TGTGCCAGCAGTGGGTGGCAGAACACTGAAGCTTTCTTT. This codes for CASSGWQNTEAFF. Variable domain in full (rest from reference TRBV2 and TRBJ1-1): EPEVTQTPSHQVTQMGQEVILRCVPISNHLYFYWYRQILGQKVEFLVSFYNNEISEKSEIFDDQFSVERPDGSNFTLKIRSTKLEDSAMYFCASSGWQNTEAFFGQGTRLTVV.

This clone was counted only a few times. V and J are TRBV30 and TRBJ1-2, with 9 bases fitting TRBD1. The CDR3 has 13 residues. CDR1 GTSNPN and CDR2 SVGIG come from the germline V gene (reference sequence). The CDR3 DNA reads as TGTGCGCTCCCGGGACAGGGAGTCTATGGCTACACCTTC. Encoded protein: CALPGQGVYGYTF.

The chain carries TRBV6-5 and TRBJ2-7; D possibly corresponds to TRBD2 (6 bases). V shed 5 bases and J shed 4 bases, with 18 bases lying between them. This CDR3 contains 15 residues. CDR1 is MNHEY and CDR2 is SVGAGI in the germline V gene. CDR3 amino acids: CASSPGTGGRYEQYF. Written as DNA, the CDR3 is TGTGCCAGCAGTCCCGGGACCGGGGGTCGGTACGAGCAGTACTTC.

The sample holds a few counts of this clone. The chain combines TRBV7-2 with TRBJ1-1; D not resolved. This CDR3 has 12 amino acids. V lost 4 bases and J lost 1, with 4 bases in between. The germline V gene encodes CDR1 SGHTA and CDR2 FQGNSA. Here the CDR3 reads CASSYKNTEAFF. The CDR3 coding sequence is TGTGCCAGCAGCTACAAGAACACTGAAGCTTTCTTT.

CDR3 amino acids: CASLPQGSPTDTQYF. The CDR3 DNA follows: TGTGCCAGCCTACCTCAGGGGAGTCCCACAGATACGCAGTATTTT. The chain recombines TRBV27 with TRBJ2-3; the D gene is possibly TRBD1 (6 bases). Germline assignment: CDR1 MNHEY and CDR2 SMNVEV (reference sequence). The CDR3 loop spans 15 amino acids. Between the trimmed V and J ends, which lost 8 bases and 2 bases, there was a span of 17 bases.

In its sample, this clone was seen a few times. CDR3 in DNA: TGTGCCTGGAGTCCGAAAACGGGACTAGCGACACACAATGAGCAGTTCTTC. Residues: CAWSPKTGLATHNEQFF. V usage is TRBV30 and J usage is TRBJ2-1, with 10 bases aligning to TRBD2. Germline CDR1 GTSNPN, CDR2 SVGIG (reference sequence). V was clipped by 2 bases and J by 5 bases; unmatched bases: 12. The CDR3 sequence is 17 residues long.

The chain uses TRBV6-5 and TRBJ2-5; weak D call: TRBD2 (6 bases). This CDR3 region has 15 residues. The V end was cut by 6 bases, the J end by 5 bases, with 19 bases between. Germline V gives CDR1 MNHEY, CDR2 SVGAGI. The DNA for the CDR3 is TGTGCCAGCAGAGAGCCCTCCCGGGGGTGGGAGACCCAGTACTTC. It specifies CASREPSRGWETQYF.